This TCR beta chain was captured by sequencing in a study of control samples from healthy donors and cancer patients. TCRdb's table, derived via immunoSEQ multiplex PCR, lists solely in-frame clones and lacks some. The sample contains 130,000 to 150,000 clones, 93% of which appear only once. Trimming pared 4 bases from V and 0 bases from J, leaving 13 bases between. The CDR3 totals 16 residues. Germline loops: CDR1 MDHEN, CDR2 SYDVKM. The receptor was isolated from a man younger than 35 in good health. Sequenced: blood. The chain couples TRBV28 to TRBJ1-3, with D uncertain. CDR3 sequence reads: CASSSPPGNSGNTIYF. CDR3 DNA: TGTGCCAGCAGTTCTCCCCCGGGGAACTCTGGAAACACCATATATTTT.